These T cell receptor beta chains were read from a single sample in a study of OX40 agonist ivuxolimab in advanced cancers. TCRdb keeps only in-frame clones here, not all; method: immunoSEQ multiplex PCR. The table has 35,000 to 50,000 clones, 88% seen once; the top ten hold 1.1%. Material: CD4+ or CD8+ T cells sorted from blood, obtained in a trial of the OX40 agonist ivuxolimab. The source is an adult with an advanced solid tumor such as melanoma, head and neck, liver or kidney cancer. CDR3s include the opening cysteine and the closing phenylalanine or tryptophan. A D gene is named only where the DNA matches it firmly. Expanded clones get a size class; other rows say once, few or many, or leave the size out.

j_call | d_call | clone_size | v_call | cdr3_aa | cdr3_nt
TRBJ1-2 | . | . | TRBV6-1 | CASSEGATYGYTF | TGTGCCAGCAGTGAAGGGGCTACCTATGGCTACACCTTC
TRBJ2-7 | . | . | TRBV13 | CASSPGEGPSYEQYF | TGTGCCAGCAGCCCCGGAGAGGGGCCCTCCTACGAGCAGTACTTC
TRBJ2-2 | . | . | TRBV9 | CASSVWTGELFF | TGTGCCAGCAGCGTATGGACCGGGGAGCTGTTTTTT
TRBJ2-5 | . | . | TRBV5-5 | CASSPQVSLQETQYF | TGTGCCAGCAGCCCACAGGTATCCCTTCAAGAGACCCAGTACTTC
TRBJ1-1 | TRBD1 | . | TRBV28 | CASSPYRGTEAFF | TGTGCCAGCAGCCCTTACAGGGGCACTGAAGCTTTCTTT
TRBJ1-4 | . | . | TRBV5-6 | CASSLFRREESTNEKLFF | TGTGCCAGCAGCTTGTTTAGGAGAGAGGAATCAACTAATGAAAAACTGTTTTTT
TRBJ1-2 | . | . | TRBV4-1 | CASSLRPNYGYTF | TGCGCCAGTTCCCTACGCCCGAACTATGGCTACACCTTC
TRBJ2-7 | TRBD2 | . | TRBV20-1 | CSPSGSYEQYF | TGCAGCCCTAGCGGGAGCTACGAGCAGTACTTC
TRBJ2-2 | . | . | TRBV15 | CATRGTRTGELFF | TGTGCCACCCGCGGGACACGCACCGGGGAGCTGTTTTTT
TRBJ2-2 | . | . | TRBV7-3 | CASSLRAKNANTGELFF | TGTGCCAGCAGCTTAAGGGCCAAGAACGCGAACACCGGGGAGCTGTTTTTT
TRBJ2-5 | TRBD2 | . | TRBV27 | CASSLTSVSAQTQYF | TGTGCCAGCAGTTTAACTAGCGTATCGGCTCAGACCCAGTACTTC
TRBJ2-1 | . | . | TRBV5-4 | CASSQGLSFYNEQFF | TGTGCCAGCAGCCAGGGTCTTTCGTTTTACAATGAGCAGTTCTTC
TRBJ2-7 | TRBD2 | . | TRBV6-1 | CASREPSGTSGRGPYEQYF | TGTGCCAGCAGGGAACCATCTGGGACTAGCGGCAGGGGCCCCTACGAGCAGTACTTC
TRBJ2-1 | . | . | TRBV28 | CASTEGGANNEQFF | TGTGCCAGCACCGAAGGAGGGGCTAACAATGAGCAGTTCTTC
TRBJ2-4 | TRBD1 | . | TRBV27 | CASSPGQNLAKNIQYF | TGTGCCAGCAGTCCGGGACAGAACCTAGCCAAAAACATTCAGTACTTC
TRBJ1-2 | . | . | TRBV6-5 | CASRGKGTKGYTF | TGTGCCAGCAGGGGTAAAGGGACGAAAGGCTACACCTTC
TRBJ2-7 | TRBD2 | . | TRBV28 | CASSLHGGGPGEQYF | TGTGCCAGCAGTTTACATGGGGGAGGGCCGGGCGAGCAGTACTTC
TRBJ2-7 | . | . | TRBV7-9 | CASSLNRRWDF | TGTGCCAGCAGCCTCAACCGGAGGTGGGACTTC
TRBJ2-3 | . | . | TRBV6-1 | CASRSDSTDTQYF | TGTGCCAGCAGATCGGATAGCACAGATACGCAGTATTTT
TRBJ2-5 | . | . | TRBV20-1 | CSAERDPLYF | TGCAGTGCCGAACGGGACCCTTTGTACTTC
TRBJ2-3 | . | . | TRBV28 | CASRAGLGTQYF | TGTGCCAGCCGGGCAGGGTTGGGTACGCAGTATTTT
TRBJ2-1 | TRBD2 | . | TRBV5-8 | CASSPRGLAGDLEQFF | TGTGCCAGCAGCCCTCGTGGGCTAGCGGGAGATCTGGAGCAGTTCTTC
TRBJ2-5 | . | . | TRBV5-1 | CASSQGHSEETQYF | TGCGCCAGCAGCCAGGGGCATTCTGAAGAGACCCAGTACTTC
TRBJ2-7 | . | . | TRBV9 | CASSLRLNPEGEQYF | TGTGCCAGCAGTCTCCGCCTGAACCCCGAGGGCGAGCAGTACTTC
TRBJ2-3 | TRBD1 | . | TRBV6-1 | CASTRDRVDTQYF | TGTGCCAGCACCCGGGACAGGGTTGATACGCAGTATTTT
TRBJ2-1 | . | . | TRBV6-5 | CASSRLRSSYNEQFF | TGTGCCAGCAGTCGCTTGAGGAGCTCCTACAATGAGCAGTTCTTC
TRBJ2-3 | . | . | TRBV6-1 | CASTPVWGLTDTQYF | TGTGCCAGCACCCCAGTGTGGGGGCTCACAGATACGCAGTATTTT
TRBJ2-1 | TRBD2 | . | TRBV7-3 | CASSKQPGTSGYNEQFF | TGTGCCAGCAGCAAACAGCCCGGGACTAGCGGGTACAATGAGCAGTTCTTC
TRBJ2-3 | TRBD2 | . | TRBV28 | CASSFSGGRATQYF | TGTGCCAGCAGTTTTTCGGGAGGGCGTGCTACGCAGTATTTT
TRBJ1-2 | . | . | TRBV14 | CASSQDDRFYGYTF | TGTGCCAGCAGCCAAGATGACAGGTTCTATGGCTACACCTTC
TRBJ2-2 | . | . | TRBV6-1 | CASRAGNTGELFF | TGTGCCAGCAGAGCAGGGAACACCGGGGAGCTGTTTTTT
TRBJ1-1 | . | . | TRBV6-5 | CAISESVNTEAFF | TGTGCCATCAGTGAGTCTGTGAACACTGAAGCTTTCTTT
TRBJ1-1 | . | few | TRBV19 | CASSPGVGEAFF | TGTGCCAGTTCCCCCGGGGTAGGTGAAGCTTTCTTT
TRBJ2-1 | TRBD2 | . | TRBV19 | CASAGLAGSTYNEQFF | TGTGCCAGCGCGGGACTAGCGGGTTCGACCTACAATGAGCAGTTCTTC
TRBJ1-1 | TRBD1 | . | TRBV7-2 | CASSFNRGSTEAFF | TGTGCCAGCAGCTTTAACAGGGGGTCCACTGAAGCTTTCTTT
TRBJ1-5 | TRBD1 | . | TRBV6-5 | CASRQGSNQPQHF | TGTGCCAGTAGACAGGGTAGCAATCAGCCCCAGCATTTT
TRBJ1-4 | . | . | TRBV20-1 | CSASKAGQLFF | TGCAGTGCTAGTAAGGCCGGGCAGCTGTTTTTT
TRBJ1-1 | . | few | TRBV9 | CASSVVGANTEAFF | TGTGCCAGCAGCGTAGTGGGGGCTAACACTGAAGCTTTCTTT
TRBJ1-3 | . | . | TRBV7-7 | CASSPSGSSGNTIYF | TGTGCTAGCAGCCCCTCCGGGAGCTCTGGAAACACCATATATTTT
TRBJ2-5 | TRBD1 | . | TRBV2 | CASLRDRGPETQYF | TGTGCCAGCCTAAGGGACAGGGGGCCTGAGACCCAGTACTTC
TRBJ2-3 | . | . | TRBV11-3 | CASSLAPWDKTRTDTQYF | TGTGCCAGCAGCTTAGCGCCCTGGGACAAAACAAGGACAGATACGCAGTATTTT
TRBJ2-1 | TRBD2 | once | TRBV9 | CASSVELGLAGHNEQFF | TGTGCCAGCAGCGTAGAATTGGGACTAGCGGGACACAATGAGCAGTTCTTC
TRBJ2-7 | TRBD2 | . | TRBV19 | CASGRLAGGPGEQYF | TGTGCCAGTGGAAGACTAGCGGGAGGGCCGGGCGAGCAGTACTTC
TRBJ2-3 | TRBD1 | . | TRBV7-6 | CASSLGSGGAFGSDTQYF | TGTGCCAGCAGCTTAGGGTCAGGGGGCGCTTTTGGTTCAGATACGCAGTATTTT
TRBJ2-1 | TRBD1 | once | TRBV29-1 | CSAHRYRDRGNEQFF | TGCAGCGCCCACCGCTACCGGGACAGGGGGAATGAGCAGTTCTTC
TRBJ2-7 | TRBD1 | . | TRBV5-1 | CASSRTGTGPSYEQYF | TGCGCCAGCAGCAGGACCGGGACAGGGCCCTCCTACGAGCAGTACTTC
TRBJ2-1 | TRBD2 | . | TRBV7-9 | CASSFLLAASYNEQFF | TGTGCCAGCAGCTTCCTACTAGCGGCTTCCTACAATGAGCAGTTCTTC
TRBJ1-2 | . | . | TRBV29-1 | CSVAYGGGAGYTF | TGCAGCGTCGCCTATGGGGGGGGCGCGGGCTACACCTTC
TRBJ2-2 | TRBD2 | . | TRBV7-7 | CASSLALWLAGVAGTGELFF | TGTGCTAGCAGCTTAGCGCTCTGGCTAGCGGGAGTGGCGGGCACCGGGGAGCTGTTTTTT
TRBJ1-2 | TRBD1 | few | TRBV30 | CAWYRDRPSLYTF | TGTGCCTGGTACCGGGACAGACCTTCCCTCTACACCTTC
TRBJ1-2 | TRBD1 | once | TRBV5-8 | CASSHGDRGFGYTF | TGTGCCAGCAGCCATGGGGACAGGGGCTTTGGCTACACCTTC